This T cell receptor beta chain was documented in a study of cytomegalovirus exposure and HLA in healthy donors. Broader study findings: Later analysis demonstrated an association between a missense DCLRE1C variant and TCR beta V- and J-gene trimming. Highly shared variants forming one cluster were likely a sequencing artifact. Sequencing depth across donors, presence/absence analyses assumed, was roughly uniform.

About this clone: Its antigen remains unidentified.

This CDR3 has 16 residues. The germline V gene has CDR1 SGHRS and CDR2 YFSETQ. Trimming took 0 bases from V and 7 from J; bases not matched to a gene: 5. The PCR contained 60 Vbeta and 13 Jbeta primers. This table comes from immunoSEQ multiplex PCR, and its TCRdb copy is limited to in-frame clones, with some not included. Altogether around 150,000 clones are present, 65% to 80% being singletons, with the ten largest covering about 3%. The chain is built from TRBV5-1 and TRBJ2-1; 12 nucleotides align to TRBD2. What was sequenced was PBMCs. This receptor was taken from a male donor in good health and CMV-seronegative. This CDR3 is CASSLAPSGGENEQFF. CDR3 DNA sequence: TGCGCCAGCAGCTTGGCTCCTAGCGGGGGGGAGAATGAGCAGTTCTTC.